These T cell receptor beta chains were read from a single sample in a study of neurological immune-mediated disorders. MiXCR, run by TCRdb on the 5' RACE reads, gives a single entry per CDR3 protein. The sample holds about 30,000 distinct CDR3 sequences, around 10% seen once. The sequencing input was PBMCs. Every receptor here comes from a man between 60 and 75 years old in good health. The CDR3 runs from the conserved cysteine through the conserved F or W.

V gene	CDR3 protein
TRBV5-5	CASSLVQGEETQYF
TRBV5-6	CASSYLEYNEQFF
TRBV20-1	CSASRQQNQPQHF
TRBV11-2	CASISGTGAYEQYF
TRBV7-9	CASSLGGWQPQHF
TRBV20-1	CSARGGGGTEAFF
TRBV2	CASDQTYEQYF
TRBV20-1	CSAKGSRESAFF
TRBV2	CATTGTVFNEQYF
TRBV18	CASSPLGGYGYTF
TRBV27	CASSFFPGQSTDEQYF
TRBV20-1	CSAPTGGKETQYF
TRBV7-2	CASSLKPGQPQHF
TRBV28	CASSLAGTSGKETQYF
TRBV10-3	CAIFGGPGGELFF
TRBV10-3	CAISESRENTEAFF
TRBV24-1	CATSDSEYTGNKQFF
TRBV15	CATSRLGQNNEQFF
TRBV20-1	CSARPPGSRNQPQHF
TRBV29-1	CSVEALSGGAGTGELFF